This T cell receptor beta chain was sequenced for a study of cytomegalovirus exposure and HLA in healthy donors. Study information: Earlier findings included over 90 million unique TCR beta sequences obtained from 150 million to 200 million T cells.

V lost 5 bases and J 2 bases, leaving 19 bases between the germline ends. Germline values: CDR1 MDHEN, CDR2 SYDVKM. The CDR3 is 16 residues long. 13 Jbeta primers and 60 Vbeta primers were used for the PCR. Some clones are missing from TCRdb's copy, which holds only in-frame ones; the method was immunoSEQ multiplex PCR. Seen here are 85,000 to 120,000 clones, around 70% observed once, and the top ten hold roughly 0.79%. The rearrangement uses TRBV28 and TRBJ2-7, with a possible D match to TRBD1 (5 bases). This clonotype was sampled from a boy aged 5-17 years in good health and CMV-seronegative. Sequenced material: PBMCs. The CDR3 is CASSRRALTVPYEQYF. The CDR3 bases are TGTGCCAGCAGTCGCCGAGCCCTGACAGTTCCCTACGAGCAGTACTTC.